The 18 T cell receptor beta chains below all came from one sample that was sequenced in a study of identifying expanded T cells in peripheral blood. The repertoire was sequenced with immunoSEQ multiplex PCR; TCRdb's copy has only in-frame clones and lacks some. The sample shows roughly 92,000 clones, 88% of them seen only once. Sequenced material: blood. The source of these receptors is a person aged 18 to 75 in good health.

The rearrangement uses TRBV14 and TRBJ1-3, with D unresolved. V dropped 1 base and J dropped 0 bases, with 16 bases sitting between them. Germline V CDR1 and CDR2: SGHDN, FVKESK. CDR3 size: 18 residues. This CDR3 is CASSQAQRLLSSGNTIYF. The CDR3 bases are TGTGCCAGCAGCCAAGCTCAGCGCCTCCTAAGCTCTGGAAACACCATATATTTT.

This clone was counted a few times. CDR3 in DNA: TGTGCCAGCAGCGGACCCCCAGGGGCTCAGATCCGGGGGGAGCTGTTTTTT. As protein: CASSGPPGAQIRGELFF. The chain joins TRBV7-6 to TRBJ2-2; D might be TRBD1 (6 bases). The CDR3 sequence is 17 residues long. Trimming removed 5 bases at V and 8 bases at J, with 24 bases between. CDR1 is SGHVS, CDR2 FNYEAQ, per germline.

V is TRBV19 and J is TRBJ2-7; 9 positions match TRBD1. Trimming removed 1 base from V and 3 bases from J; junction bases left unmatched: 4. The CDR3 extends over 15 amino acids. Germline CDR1 LNHDA, CDR2 SQIVND (reference sequence). The CDR3: CASSIGTGVNYEQYF. The CDR3 DNA reads as TGTGCCAGTAGTATAGGGACAGGGGTAAACTACGAGCAGTACTTC.

This clone has a single count. Compared with germline, one end of the junction differs, possibly owing to a read error. The genes are TRBV6-4 and TRBJ1-6, with D hard to call. The germline CDR1 and CDR2 sequences are MRHNA and SNTAGT. CDR3 length equals 14 residues. CDR3 loop: CVSSQGWGNSPLHF. DNA for the CDR3: TGTGTCAGCAGTCAAGGGTGGGGTAATTCACCCCTCCACTTT.

The V and J genes are TRBV27 and TRBJ1-6; 7 bases are shared with TRBD1. Looked up from germline, CDR1 is MNHEY and CDR2 is SMNVEV (reference sequence). This CDR3 has 16 residues. Unmatched junction bases numbered 9, after V lost 3 bases and J lost 7 bases. CDR3 DNA sequence: TGTGCCAGCAGTTTTCAGGGACAGCGTCGAAATTCACCCCTCCACTTT. Translating it yields CASSFQGQRRNSPLHF.

This chain connects TRBV7-9 to TRBJ2-2; TRBD1 might be the D (5 bases). Germline V CDR1 and CDR2: SEHNR, FQNEAQ (reference sequence). V lost 5 bases to trimming and J lost 1 base, with 17 bases between them. This CDR3 has 17 amino acids. Here the CDR3 DNA reads TGTGCCAGCAGCCACTTAACAGGAGCCCAGAACACCGGGGAGCTGTTTTTT. Translation gives CASSHLTGAQNTGELFF.

The CDR3 region is CASSNTGGATEAFF. In nucleotides, the CDR3 is TGTGCCAGTAGTAATACAGGGGGCGCTACCGAAGCTTTCTTT. The chain recombines TRBV19 with TRBJ1-1; 9 bases line up with TRBD1. The germline V gene encodes CDR1 LNHDA and CDR2 SQIVND (reference sequence). This CDR3 is built from 14 residues. J gave up 8 bases and V 4 bases, and 8 bases lay outside the gene matches.

The genes are TRBV7-9 and TRBJ1-3; D not certain. Looked up from germline, CDR1 is SEHNR and CDR2 is FQNEAQ (reference sequence). The CDR3 spans 14 residues. V lost 5 bases and J lost 3, with 11 bases in between. Here the CDR3 DNA reads TGTGCCAGCAGCCCCATAACGGGTGGAAACACCATATATTTT. Amino acids: CASSPITGGNTIYF.

CDR3 in amino acids: CASSVSVQGYTGELFF. The CDR3 nucleotides read TGTGCCAGTAGTGTCTCCGTCCAGGGGTACACCGGGGAGCTGTTTTTT. The chain has TRBV19 and TRBJ2-2, with a weak D call TRBD1 (6 bases). This CDR3 contains 16 residues. The V gene's germline CDR1 is LNHDA and CDR2 SQIVND (reference sequence). Trimming removed 5 bases at V and 3 bases at J, with 16 bases between.

This sequence joins TRBV19 and TRBJ2-7, with TRBD1 matching 8 bases. Germline V gene sequence: CDR1 LNHDA, CDR2 SQIVND (reference sequence). V lost 3 bases to trimming and J lost 6 bases; unmatched junction nucleotides: 7. This CDR3 contains 14 residues. CDR3 loop: CASSIGRTGGEQYF. Written as DNA, the CDR3 is TGTGCCAGTAGTATCGGGCGAACAGGGGGCGAGCAGTACTTC.

CDR3 protein: CASSLVDSFLYGYTF. CDR3 coding DNA: TGTGCCAGCAGCTTAGTGGACAGCTTTCTTTATGGCTACACCTTC. The chain recombines TRBV7-2 with TRBJ1-2; possibly TRBD1 for D (6 bases). The CDR3 loop spans 15 amino acids. V dropped 1 base and J dropped 5 bases, with 14 bases sitting between them. Germline V lookup: CDR1 SGHTA, CDR2 FQGNSA.

The chain has TRBV29-1 and TRBJ1-1, with D hard to call. The CDR3 sequence is 13 residues long. CDR1 SQVTM and CDR2 ANQGSEA come from the germline V gene. V gave up 4 bases and J gave up 1 base, with 10 bases separating them. The CDR3 protein is CSVAWGGNTEAFF. DNA for the CDR3: TGCAGCGTTGCTTGGGGTGGGAACACTGAAGCTTTCTTT. Variable domain in full (rest from reference TRBV29-1 and TRBJ1-1): SAVISQKPSRDICQRGTSLTIQCQVDSQVTMMFWYRQQPGQSLTLIATANQGSEATYESGFVIDKFPISRPNLTFSTLTVSNMSPEDSSIYLCSVAWGGNTEAFFGQGTRLTVV.

V is TRBV19 and J is TRBJ2-7; TRBD1 matches at 7 bases. The CDR3 runs 15 residues. The trim removed 4 bases at V and 1 base at J, leaving 7 bases unmatched. Germline-derived CDR1 and CDR2 are LNHDA and SQIVND (reference sequence). CDR3 DNA sequence: TGTGCCAGTAGTAACCAAGGGGGCGCATCCTACGAGCAGTACTTC. Its protein product is CASSNQGGASYEQYF.

The chain couples TRBV5-1 to TRBJ1-1; a possible D gene is TRBD1 (5 bases). V was cut by 6 bases and J by 2 bases, with 17 bases left in between. This CDR3 comprises 15 residues. The germline V gene encodes CDR1 SGHRS and CDR2 YFSETQ. The CDR3 region is CASNPSGGGNTEAFF. DNA for the CDR3: TGCGCCAGCAACCCGTCAGGCGGGGGAAACACTGAAGCTTTCTTT. Complete variable domain (other parts from reference TRBV5-1 and TRBJ1-1): KAGVTQTPRYLIKTRGQQVTLSCSPISGHRSVSWYQQTPGQGLQFLFEYFSETQRNKGNFPGRFSGRQFSNSRSEMNVSTLELGDSALYLCASNPSGGGNTEAFFGQGTRLTVV.

A single count supports this clone. The junction and the germline gene differ at one end; a read error may be behind it. The chain uses TRBV18 and TRBJ1-3, with 11 bases lining up with TRBD1. The germline CDR1 and CDR2 sequences are KGHSH and LQKENI. The CDR3 spans 14 residues. The CDR3 loop reads CASSPRDRGSRHDF. The CDR3 DNA reads TGTGCCAGCTCACCAAGGGACAGGGGGTCCCGGCACGATTTT.

V usage is TRBV18 and J usage is TRBJ2-3; 9 nucleotides agree with TRBD1. The V segment lost 0 bases and the J segment 4 bases; nucleotides outside the gene matches: 2. In germline, CDR1 is KGHSH, CDR2 LQKENI. This CDR3 is built from 15 residues. The CDR3 DNA follows: TGTGCCAGCTCACCACCGGGACAGGGCTCAGATACGCAGTATTTT. Its translation is CASSPPGQGSDTQYF. Using reference TRBV18 and TRBJ2-3 for the parts outside the CDR3, the full variable domain is NAGVMQNPRHLVRRRGQEARLRCSPMKGHSHVYWYRQLPEEGLKFMVYLQKENIIDESGMPKERFSAEFPKEGPSILRIQQVVRGDSAAYFCASSPPGQGSDTQYFGPGTRLTVL.

CDR3 in DNA: TGTGCCAGCAGCTTAGTGAGCAGTGGATATTCACCCCTCCACTTT. Encoded protein: CASSLVSSGYSPLHF. The chain recombines TRBV7-2 with TRBJ1-6; no clear D. Germline loops: CDR1 SGHTA, CDR2 FQGNSA. The V and J ends lost 1 base and 8 bases respectively, with 12 bases between them. The CDR3 is 15 amino acids.

This chain uses TRBV28 with TRBJ1-1; D ambiguous. The V gene lost 6 bases and the J gene lost 6 bases, with 14 bases spanning the gap. This CDR3 spans 13 amino acids. CDR1 and CDR2 (germline): MDHEN, SYDVKM. The CDR3 reads CASSTPAGSEAFF. The CDR3 bases are TGTGCCAGCAGCACTCCGGCGGGGTCTGAAGCTTTCTTT.